A single sample gave rise to the 30 T cell receptor beta chains below, sequenced in a study of identical twins. TCRdb passed the 5' RACE reads through MiXCR, listing each CDR3 protein once. The sample lists 200,000 to 250,000 distinct CDR3 sequences, around 6.8% occurring once. These records were also assigned to another study, of yellow fever vaccine responses in identical twins.

The sequencing input was memory (CD45RO+) T cells sorted from blood. Source of these receptors: a woman aged 18-29 years in good health.

This clonotype was detected ten times or more. The chain has TRBV4-3 and TRBJ2-1; D is undetermined. CDR3 length equals 15 residues. V was trimmed by 0 bases and J by 7 bases, leaving 13 bases between them. CDR1 LGHNA and CDR2 YSLEER come from the germline V gene. The CDR3 loop reads CASSQDKGWVNEQFF. The CDR3 bases are TGCGCCAGCAGCCAAGACAAGGGCTGGGTGAATGAGCAGTTCTTC.

This clonotype was picked up many times. The V gene is TRBV20-1, the J gene TRBJ1-1; D call uncertain. Trimming cost V 2 bases and J 4 bases, with 11 bases left between them. Looked up from germline, CDR1 is DFQATT and CDR2 is SNEGSKA (reference sequence). The CDR3 is made up of 13 amino acids. CDR3 DNA sequence: TGCAGTGCTAGACTTCCCCCGGGCACTGAAGCTTTCTTT. The encoded protein is CSARLPPGTEAFF.

This clonotype was observed many times. The chain links TRBV7-2 to TRBJ2-7; D is uncertain. The CDR3 is made up of 12 amino acids. V was pared by 2 bases and J by 6 bases, with 8 bases between. CDR1 and CDR2 (germline): SGHTA, FQGNSA. The CDR3 region has the DNA TGTGCCAGCAGCTTAACGCTACCCGAGCAGTACTTC. It is translated as CASSLTLPEQYF.

The rearrangement links TRBV28 to TRBJ1-2; a possible D gene is TRBD1 (5 bases). Germline CDR1 and CDR2: MDHEN and SYDVKM. Trimming left V 3 bases short and J 9 bases short, with 17 bases between. The CDR3 is 14 amino acids. CDR3 nucleotides: TGTGCCAGCAGTTTCCTGGGGGTAGAAAGTAGCTACACCTTC. It specifies CASSFLGVESSYTF.

This clonotype occurred a few times. The J gene is TRBJ1-2, the V gene TRBV28; D unclear. The V end lost 6 bases, the J end lost 3 bases, and 17 bases lay between the germline ends. The CDR3 spans 15 residues. The germline gives CDR1 MDHEN, CDR2 SYDVKM. The CDR3 sequence: CASRNVEGLDYGYTF. For the CDR3, the DNA is TGTGCCAGCAGGAACGTAGAGGGTTTAGACTATGGCTACACCTTC.

The table lists this clonotype with a few counts. CDR3 sequence (DNA): TGTGCCAGCAGCACCGGAGGGGAGAACACTGAAGCTTTCTTT. Translating it yields CASSTGGENTEAFF. V is TRBV7-9 and J is TRBJ1-1, with a weak D call TRBD1 (5 bases). The CDR3 runs 14 residues. The V gene's germline CDR1 is SEHNR and CDR2 FQNEAQ (reference sequence). Trimming removed 5 bases from V and 1 base from J, with 11 bases in between.

This clonotype occurred a few times. V gene TRBV7-2 combines with J gene TRBJ1-2; no reliable D call. The CDR3 totals 12 residues. V lost 4 bases and J 7 bases, leaving 10 bases between the germline ends. The germline V gene encodes CDR1 SGHTA and CDR2 FQGNSA. The CDR3 loop reads CASSSRTIGYTF. The CDR3 DNA reads as TGTGCCAGCAGCTCCCGGACGATTGGCTACACCTTC.

This rearrangement joins TRBV29-1 to TRBJ1-2, with D perhaps TRBD1 (6 bases). This CDR3 has 13 amino acids. Between the trimmed V and J ends, which lost 4 bases and 3 bases, there was a span of 12 bases. Germline V gene lookup returns CDR1 SQVTM and CDR2 ANQGSEA. The CDR3 DNA follows: TGCAGCGTTGGTGTAGGGGGGCACTATGGCTACACCTTC. Translating it yields CSVGVGGHYGYTF.

The chain recombines TRBV9 with TRBJ2-3, with 7 bases fitting TRBD1. Germline trimming cut 2 bases from V and 11 bases from J; bases unmatched to any gene: 17. The length of the CDR3 is 16 residues. Germline V lookup: CDR1 SGDLS, CDR2 YYNGEE. The CDR3 sequence is CASSVPTGTVLSEQYF. The CDR3 DNA sequence: TGTGCCAGCAGCGTGCCTACCGGGACAGTACTTTCGGAGCAGTATTTT.

This chain connects TRBV20-1 to TRBJ2-5; 7 bases match TRBD1. The germline gives CDR1 DFQATT, CDR2 SNEGSKA (reference sequence). V gave up 5 bases and J gave up 4 bases; unmatched junction bases: 10. This CDR3 has 14 residues. The CDR3 loop reads CSAVQDRVSETQYF. CDR3 DNA: TGCAGTGCTGTCCAAGACAGGGTCTCAGAGACCCAGTACTTC.

This clonotype was found a few times. This chain links TRBV11-2 with TRBJ2-5, with D possibly being TRBD2 (5 bases). The CDR3 extends over 13 amino acids. Germline-derived CDR1 and CDR2 are SGHAT and FQNNGV. Trimming stripped 5 bases from V and 5 bases from J, with 12 bases between. CDR3 region: CASSPLAMETQYF. The CDR3 nucleotides are TGTGCCAGCAGCCCCCTAGCAATGGAGACCCAGTACTTC.

Regarding this clonotype: Being one base from a much bigger clone, this may be a read error. The V gene is TRBV7-9, the J gene TRBJ2-4, with TRBD1 identical over 8 bases. This CDR3 has 16 residues. V lost 5 bases and J lost 14; bases outside the gene matches: 20. In germline, CDR1 is SEHNR, CDR2 FQNEAQ (reference sequence). CDR3 coding DNA: TGTGCCAGCAGCCACGACAACCCAGGGGGCACAAACGTTAAGTACTTC. It yields the protein CASSHDNPGGTNVKYF.

The rearrangement joins TRBV3-1 to TRBJ2-5; D gene unclear. CDR1 and CDR2 from the germline V gene are LGHDT and YNNKEL (reference sequence). The CDR3 consists of 13 residues. The V gene lost 4 bases and the J gene lost 2 bases, with 8 bases spanning the gap. As DNA, the CDR3 is TGTGCCAGCAGCCGACCTAAACAAGAGACCCAGTACTTC. It is translated as CASSRPKQETQYF.

In this sample, this clonotype turned up a few times. The chain links TRBV2 to TRBJ2-3; D uncertain. CDR3 length: 13 residues. V gave up 3 bases and J gave up 4 bases, with 8 bases separating them. Germline V lookup: CDR1 SNHLY, CDR2 FYNNEI. In DNA, the CDR3 is TGTGCCAGCAGTGAGAGTGCCGCAGATACGCAGTATTTT. Amino acid sequence: CASSESAADTQYF.

This clonotype came up a few times. The chain joins TRBV11-2 to TRBJ2-1; tentatively, D is TRBD2 (5 bases). Between the trimmed V and J ends, which lost 3 bases and 1 base, there was a span of 16 bases. The CDR3 contains 17 residues. Germline CDR1 and CDR2: SGHAT and FQNNGV. CDR3 protein: CASSFNLRGGSYNEQFF. The DNA for the CDR3 is TGTGCCAGCAGCTTCAATCTTCGGGGTGGGTCCTACAATGAGCAGTTCTTC.

This clonotype has ten or more counts. The genes are TRBV28 and TRBJ2-5; TRBD2 might be the D (5 bases). CDR3 length: 14 amino acids. V dropped 1 base and J dropped 5 bases, with 11 bases sitting between them. Germline-derived CDR1 and CDR2 are MDHEN and SYDVKM. DNA for the CDR3: TGTGCCAGCAGTTTATTCGTGGGAGCTGAGACCCAGTACTTC. Translating it yields CASSLFVGAETQYF.

This clonotype has a handful of counts. The chain uses TRBV3-1 and TRBJ2-6; no definite D call. Germline V gene lookup returns CDR1 LGHDT and CDR2 YNNKEL (reference sequence). Trimming stripped 6 bases from V and 2 bases from J, with 11 bases between. The CDR3 length is 15 residues. Here the CDR3 reads CASSPRETGANVLTF. For the CDR3, the DNA is TGTGCCAGCAGTCCCCGCGAGACTGGGGCCAACGTCCTGACTTTC.

This clonotype has ten or more counts. The chain carries TRBV28 and TRBJ2-3; D remains ambiguous. V was clipped by 6 bases and J by 4 bases, with 8 bases between them. CDR1 and CDR2 from the germline V gene are MDHEN and SYDVKM. This CDR3 contains 12 residues. The CDR3 sequence is CASRADADTQYF. The CDR3 nucleotides read TGTGCCAGCAGGGCGGACGCAGATACGCAGTATTTT.

The V call is TRBV7-6, the J call TRBJ2-7; D is perhaps TRBD1 (6 bases). V lost 0 bases and J 4 bases, leaving 16 bases between the germline ends. The CDR3 is made up of 16 amino acids. Germline CDR1 SGHVS, CDR2 FNYEAQ. In DNA, the CDR3 is TGTGCCAGCAGCTTAGCCGGTGGGGCAGGGGCATACGAGCAGTACTTC. Encoded protein: CASSLAGGAGAYEQYF.

The table lists this clonotype with a few counts. This chain links TRBV5-1 with TRBJ2-1, with a tentative D call TRBD2 (5 bases). Trimming took 7 bases from V and 6 from J, leaving 20 bases between them. Germline loops: CDR1 SGHRS, CDR2 YFSETQ. CDR3 length: 15 residues. The CDR3 coding sequence is TGCGCCAGCGTCGTAGAGGTCCCGGGAATCAATGAGCAGTTCTTC. It encodes CASVVEVPGINEQFF.

This clonotype has just a few counts. This chain connects TRBV2 to TRBJ2-1; maybe TRBD1 (6 bases). From germline, CDR1 is SNHLY and CDR2 FYNNEI. The V and J ends lost 2 bases and 8 bases respectively, with 13 bases between them. The CDR3 has 14 amino acids. The CDR3 region is CASSERQGLHEQFF. The CDR3 coding sequence is TGTGCCAGCAGTGAAAGGCAGGGGTTGCATGAGCAGTTCTTC.

The rearrangement joins TRBV11-3 to TRBJ2-2, with D possibly called TRBD1 or TRBD2 (6 bases each). Trimming left V 4 bases short and J 5 bases short, with 14 bases between. This CDR3 contains 15 residues. Germline V CDR1 and CDR2: SGHNT, YENEEA. The CDR3 DNA follows: TGTGCCAGCAGCTACTTTGGGGGGCGGACCGGGGAGCTGTTTTTT. Translation: CASSYFGGRTGELFF.

Only a few counts were recorded for this clonotype. The genes are TRBV28 and TRBJ2-5; 8 bases map to TRBD1. In germline, CDR1 is MDHEN, CDR2 SYDVKM. The CDR3 is made up of 15 amino acids. With V trimmed by 1 base and J by 1 base, 2 bases remained unmatched. The CDR3 region is CASSLSGGGQETQYF. CDR3 coding DNA: TGTGCCAGCAGTTTATCAGGGGGCGGCCAAGAGACCCAGTACTTC. Variable domain in full (rest from reference TRBV28 and TRBJ2-5): DVKVTQSSRYLVKRTGEKVFLECVQDMDHENMFWYRQDPGLGLRLIYFSYDVKMKEKGDIPEGYSVSREKKERFSLILESASTNQTSMYLCASSLSGGGQETQYFGPGTRLLVL.

The chain has TRBV6-7 and TRBJ2-7; D may be TRBD1 (5 bases). TRBV6-7 is annotated as an ORF whose role is uncertain. The germline V and J ends were trimmed by 3 bases and 3 bases, with 9 bases remaining between them. The CDR3 loop spans 13 amino acids. CDR3 sequence: CASSYQGFYEQYF. DNA for the CDR3: TGTGCCAGCAGTTATCAGGGATTCTACGAGCAGTACTTC.

This clonotype was counted at least ten times. This chain uses TRBV10-3 with TRBJ2-1, with D uncertain. The CDR3 consists of 14 residues. Germline loops: CDR1 ENHRY, CDR2 SYGVKD. Trimming stripped 7 bases from V and 9 bases from J, with 19 bases between. CDR3 in DNA: TGTGCCATCAATGCCGGGTCAGAGCGAGGTGAGCAGTTCTTC. It translates to CAINAGSERGEQFF.

This clonotype was picked up a small number of times. The chain has TRBV3-1 and TRBJ1-2; D may be TRBD1 (5 bases). Per germline, CDR1 LGHDT and CDR2 YNNKEL (reference sequence). The germline V and J ends were trimmed by 5 bases and 2 bases, with 6 bases remaining between them. The CDR3 has 12 amino acids. This CDR3 reads CASSGGNYGYTF. The CDR3 coding sequence is TGTGCCAGCAGCGGGGGAAACTATGGCTACACCTTC.

This clonotype has just a few counts. The rearrangement links TRBV28 to TRBJ2-7, with TRBD2 identical over 7 bases. CDR1 is MDHEN and CDR2 is SYDVKM in the germline V gene. The CDR3 has 11 amino acids. V trimming: 8 bases; J trimming: 11 bases; junction bases outside the gene matches: 9. The CDR3 is CASHTPGREYF. CDR3 nucleotide sequence: TGTGCCAGCCACACCCCGGGGAGGGAGTACTTC.

This clonotype has just a few counts. The chain couples TRBV5-5 to TRBJ2-2; D ambiguous. There are 14 residues in the CDR3. Trimming cost V 6 bases and J 5 bases, with 14 bases left between them. CDR1 and CDR2 (germline): SGHKS, YYEKEE (reference sequence). CDR3 loop: CASIWDYSTGELFF. CDR3 nucleotide sequence: TGTGCCAGCATCTGGGATTACTCGACCGGGGAGCTGTTTTTT.

This chain uses TRBV27 with TRBJ2-3; 13 bases align to TRBD2. The CDR3 consists of 16 residues. The junction had 7 bases not matched to a gene; V was cut back by 4 bases and J by 6 bases. Germline V gene data show CDR1 as MNHEY and CDR2 as SMNVEV (reference sequence). Here the CDR3 reads CASSSPTSGRRDTQYF. Here the CDR3 DNA reads TGTGCCAGCAGTTCCCCGACTAGCGGGAGGCGTGATACGCAGTATTTT.

The V and J genes are TRBV30 and TRBJ2-7; D not certain. This CDR3 spans 11 amino acids. V was cut by 1 base and J by 3 bases, with 4 bases left in between. Per germline, CDR1 GTSNPN and CDR2 SVGIG (reference sequence). The CDR3 nucleotides are TGTGCCTGGAGTGAGGACTACGAGCAGTACTTC. Its translation: CAWSEDYEQYF.